This entry features one TCR beta chain sequence. In its sample, this clone was seen a few times. Which antigen it targets is not known. Within one base of it there is no much larger clone, and no base qualities were kept. Whole blood was collected in K2EDTA tubes by collaborating institutions according to the institutions' own protocols. For TCRbeta analysis, collaborator samples were shipped as frozen whole blood, as isolated PBMCs, or as DNA extracted from either sample type. The data are from a study of blood T cell repertoires in COVID-19 (dated by TCRdb to 2018 to 2021). For context, the study as a whole: Collaborator samples came from the United States, Italy and Spain and covered acute and convalescent phases of COVID-19. The prospective study material was composed of cDNA or gDNA derived from T cells, B-cell-depleted T cells, or PBMCs. Subjects who had been exposed to COVID-19, were actively infected with it, or had recovered from it provided the deeply sampled blood TCRbeta repertoires that made up the dataset. The repertoires were made available in a free public database intended to serve as a resource for research on the immune response to SARS-CoV-2. The samples were drawn from two sources: the first 160 participants of the ongoing ImmuneRACE study, and 1,200 or so subjects contributed by 6 global collaborators. Nearly every sample came with metadata listing a de-identified subject ID, COVID-19 status, age in years and sex. Where available, HLA class I and class II types were taken from metadata supplied by the sample provider and were not determined by assay-based typing. The full study reports these points: Clinical and demographic metadata were provided uncurated, with the amount varying by source and participant.

The CDR3 covers 13 residues, taking in both the cysteine and the phenylalanine. Just CDR3 DNA is preserved here, 39 bases in frame from base 1. The germline V gene supplies CDR1 SNHLY and CDR2 FYNNEI. Trimming takes 4 bases from V and 7 bases from J, and the germline ends sit 11 bases apart. TCRbeta CDR3 regions were amplified from genomic DNA by means of the immunoSEQ Assay, a bias-controlled multiplex PCR. The study's own analysis went as follows. Within the assay, amplification of reference gene primers was used to estimate how many nucleated cells each sample contained. To quantify the absolute abundance of each unique TCRbeta CDR3 rearrangement, sequence reads were collapsed and filtered. For each sample, productive Simpson clonality was calculated as the square root of Simpson's diversity index over productive rearrangements. Here the immuneACCESS table is served through TCRdb, limited to in-frame sequences with V and J called. Missing clones are a known gap in these copies; in checked studies unresolved V genes cover under half, and the rest lacks a known reason. The DNA gave D and trimming, while V, J and clone size come from that table. A total of some 31,000 clones appear in this sample, 90% to 95% of them only once. Of the sample, over 2% is held by the ten largest clones.

Material for sequencing was peripheral blood. The sequence joins TRBV2 to TRBJ1-5; TRBD1 is perhaps the D gene, given 5 matching bases. The source is a man in his fifties with active COVID-19. The nucleotides read TGTGCCAGCAGTGGGCGGGGGATCCAGCCCCAGCATTTT. It translates as CASSGRGIQPQHF.